This T cell receptor (beta chain) comes out of a study of human T cells and chemical hapten exposure. The overall study: The cohort included alopecia areata under or over 50% scalp, totalis and universalis.

Under the authors' procedure: Sample TCR counts, which ranged from 23,224 to 690,600, had a median of roughly 96,000. One entry per CDR3 protein, called by TCRdb with MiXCR from the RACE reads. TCRdb assigned the V and J calls; the authors' analysis was not used. The sample yields some 330,000 distinct CDR3 sequences, 5.5% seen once. This clonotype came up a few times. V dropped 9 bases and J dropped 1; count of bases not matched to a gene: 15. In germline, CDR1 is LNHDA, CDR2 SQIVND (reference sequence). The CDR3 length is 16 residues. The time point was: pre-sensitization, week 0. Treatment in this sample: therapeutic diphenylcyclopropenone sensitization with weekly scalp DPC. Blood collection took place prior to placing each patch test.

This receptor was taken from a woman between 18 and 29 years old with alopecia areata. Some clones in this sample may be carry-over from other donors' samples. The gene calls are TRBV19 and TRBJ2-7, with 7 positions matching TRBD1. The sequences come from whole blood, collected in connection with sensitization to the hapten diphenylcyclopropenone (DPC). The CDR3 nucleotides read TGTGCCAGCACTTCTGGGAGACAGGGTGGATCCTACGAGCAGTACTTC. This gives the protein CASTSGRQGGSYEQYF.